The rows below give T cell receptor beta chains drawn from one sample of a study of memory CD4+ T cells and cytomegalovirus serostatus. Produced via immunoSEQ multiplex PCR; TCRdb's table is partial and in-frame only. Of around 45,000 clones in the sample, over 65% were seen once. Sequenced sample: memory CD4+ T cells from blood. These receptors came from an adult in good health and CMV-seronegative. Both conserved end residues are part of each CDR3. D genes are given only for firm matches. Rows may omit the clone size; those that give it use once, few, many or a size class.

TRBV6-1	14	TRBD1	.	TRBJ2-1	CASSEYGTARLQFF	TGTGCCAGCAGTGAGTATGGGACAGCTAGATTGCAGTTCTTC
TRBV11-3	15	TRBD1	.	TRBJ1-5	CASSGTRDRGQPQHF	TGTGCCAGCAGCGGGACCCGGGACAGGGGACAGCCCCAGCATTTT
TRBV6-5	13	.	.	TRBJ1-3	CASREASGNTIYF	TGTGCCAGCAGAGAGGCCTCTGGAAACACCATATATTTT
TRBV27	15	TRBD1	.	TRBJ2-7	CASTPLGTDGYEQYF	TGTGCCAGCACCCCATTGGGGACAGACGGTTACGAGCAGTACTTC
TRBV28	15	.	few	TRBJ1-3	CASSLFEGTGNTIYF	TGTGCCAGCAGTTTATTCGAGGGTACTGGAAACACCATATATTTT
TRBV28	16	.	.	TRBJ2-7	CASSLWGHPSSYEQYF	TGTGCCAGCAGTTTATGGGGCCACCCGAGCTCCTACGAGCAGTACTTC
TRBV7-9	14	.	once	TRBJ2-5	CASSYIRGQETQYF	TGTGCCAGCAGCTACATCCGGGGGCAAGAGACCCAGTACTTC
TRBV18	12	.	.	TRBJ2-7	CASSPDSREQYF	TGTGCCAGCTCACCGGACAGTAGGGAGCAGTACTTC
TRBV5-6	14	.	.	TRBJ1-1	CASSLIGMNTEAFF	TGTGCCAGCAGCTTGATAGGAATGAACACTGAAGCTTTCTTT
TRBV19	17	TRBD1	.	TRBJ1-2	CASSPTSQGGRIYGYTF	TGTGCCAGTAGTCCTACCTCTCAGGGGGGACGAATCTATGGCTACACCTTC
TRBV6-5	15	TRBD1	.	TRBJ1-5	CASRRDRGQGQPQHF	TGTGCCAGCAGAAGGGACAGGGGGCAAGGGCAGCCCCAGCATTTT
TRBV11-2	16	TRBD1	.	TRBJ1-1	CASSFPPGQLNTEAFF	TGTGCCAGCAGCTTTCCCCCGGGACAGTTGAACACTGAAGCTTTCTTT
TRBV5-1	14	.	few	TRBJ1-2	CASSATDGDPGYTF	TGCGCCAGCAGCGCGACCGACGGTGATCCGGGCTACACCTTC
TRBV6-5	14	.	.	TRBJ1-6	CASSVRVRDSPLHF	TGTGCCAGCAGCGTCAGGGTCAGGGACTCACCCCTCCACTTT
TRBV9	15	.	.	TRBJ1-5	CASSVGGASNQPQHF	TGTGCCAGCAGCGTAGGCGGGGCTAGCAATCAGCCCCAGCATTTT
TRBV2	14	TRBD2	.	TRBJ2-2	CASSRGVDTGELFF	TGTGCCAGCAGTCGGGGGGTGGACACCGGGGAGCTGTTTTTT
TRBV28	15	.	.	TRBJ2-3	CASSLPAGGTDTQYF	TGTGCCAGCAGTTTACCTGCAGGGGGCACAGATACGCAGTATTTT
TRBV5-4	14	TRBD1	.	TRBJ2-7	CASSLGQGVYEQYF	TGTGCCAGCAGCTTGGGGCAGGGGGTGTACGAGCAGTACTTC
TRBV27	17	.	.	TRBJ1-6	CASSLEAVLGGPSPLHF	TGTGCCAGCAGTTTAGAGGCCGTATTGGGGGGGCCTTCACCCCTCCACTTT
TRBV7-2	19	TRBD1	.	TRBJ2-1	CASSFVGTGGPLADNEQFF	TGTGCCAGCAGCTTTGTAGGGACAGGGGGTCCTTTGGCGGACAATGAGCAGTTCTTC
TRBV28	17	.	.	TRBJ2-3	CASSFRFHHRYGNTQYF	TGTGCCAGCAGTTTTCGATTTCACCACCGCTACGGAAATACGCAGTATTTT
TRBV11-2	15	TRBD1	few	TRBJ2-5	CASSLSTGGMETQYF	TGTGCCAGCAGCTTAAGTACAGGGGGAATGGAGACCCAGTACTTC
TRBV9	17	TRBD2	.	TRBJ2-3	CASSVEGGGTHTDTQYF	TGTGCCAGCAGCGTAGAGGGCGGGGGGACCCACACAGATACGCAGTATTTT
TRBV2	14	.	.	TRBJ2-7	CASRTDAVENEQYF	TGTGCCAGCAGGACCGACGCGGTGGAAAACGAGCAGTACTTC
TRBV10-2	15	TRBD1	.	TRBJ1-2	CASSEGQGDVYGYTF	TGCGCCAGCAGTGAGGGACAGGGGGACGTCTATGGCTACACCTTC
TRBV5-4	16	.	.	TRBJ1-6	CASSSLRGSYNSPLHF	TGTGCCAGCAGCTCGCTTCGGGGCTCCTATAATTCACCCCTCCACTTT
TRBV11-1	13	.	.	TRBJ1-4	CANIRPTNEKLFF	TGTGCCAACATCAGGCCAACTAATGAAAAACTGTTTTTT
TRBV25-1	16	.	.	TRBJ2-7	CASSGTSEANPYEQYF	TGTGCCAGCAGTGGAACCTCGGAAGCCAACCCCTACGAGCAGTACTTC
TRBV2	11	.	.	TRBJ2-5	CASGMRETQYF	TGTGCCAGCGGCATGCGGGAGACCCAGTACTTC
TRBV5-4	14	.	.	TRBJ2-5	CASSFGILGETQYF	TGTGCCAGCAGCTTCGGAATCTTGGGAGAGACCCAGTACTTC
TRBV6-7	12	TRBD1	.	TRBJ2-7	CARQGAPGEQYF	TGTGCCAGACAGGGGGCCCCGGGGGAGCAGTACTTC
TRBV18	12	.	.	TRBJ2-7	CASSPGRYEQYF	TGTGCCAGCTCACCCGGAAGGTACGAGCAGTACTTC
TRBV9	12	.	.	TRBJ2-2	CASSVVPGELFF	TGTGCCAGCAGCGTAGTCCCCGGGGAGCTGTTTTTT
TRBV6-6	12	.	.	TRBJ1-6	CASSRDNSPLHF	TGTGCCAGCAGTAGAGATAATTCACCCCTCCACTTT
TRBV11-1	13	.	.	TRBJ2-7	CASSRDLSYEQYF	TGTGCCAGCTCCAGGGACCTCTCCTACGAGCAGTACTTC
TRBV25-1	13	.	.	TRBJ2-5	CASTGRRPETQYF	TGTGCCAGCACGGGGAGGCGACCGGAGACCCAGTACTTC
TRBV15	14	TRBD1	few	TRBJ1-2	CATSRDRTGNGYTF	TGTGCCACCAGCAGAGATAGGACAGGGAACGGCTACACCTTC
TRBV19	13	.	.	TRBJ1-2	CASSGQVLYGYTF	TGTGCCAGTTCGGGACAAGTGCTCTATGGCTACACCTTC
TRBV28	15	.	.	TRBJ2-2	CASSPLGTGTGELFF	TGTGCCAGCAGCCCTTTAGGTACGGGGACCGGGGAGCTGTTTTTT
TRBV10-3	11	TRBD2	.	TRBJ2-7	CAAGRAGEQYF	TGTGCCGCCGGGAGGGCGGGCGAGCAGTACTTC
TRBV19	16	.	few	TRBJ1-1	CASTWFTGHKNTEAFF	TGTGCCAGTACATGGTTCACGGGACACAAGAACACTGAAGCTTTCTTT
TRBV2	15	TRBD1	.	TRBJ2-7	CASSSHTGQAYEQYF	TGTGCCAGCAGTTCCCACACCGGACAGGCCTACGAGCAGTACTTC